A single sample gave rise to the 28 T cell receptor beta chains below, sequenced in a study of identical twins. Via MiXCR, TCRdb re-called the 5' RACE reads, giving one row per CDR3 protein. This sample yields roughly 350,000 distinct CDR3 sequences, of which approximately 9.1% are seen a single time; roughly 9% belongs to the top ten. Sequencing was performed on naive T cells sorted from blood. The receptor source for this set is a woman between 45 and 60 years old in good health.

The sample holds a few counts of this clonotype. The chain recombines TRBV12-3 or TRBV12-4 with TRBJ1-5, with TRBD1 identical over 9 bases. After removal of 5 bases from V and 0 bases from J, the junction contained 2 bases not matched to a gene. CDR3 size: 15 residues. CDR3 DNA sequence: TGTGCCAGCAGTATACAGGGGGCTAGCAATCAGCCCCAGCATTTT. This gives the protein CASSIQGASNQPQHF.

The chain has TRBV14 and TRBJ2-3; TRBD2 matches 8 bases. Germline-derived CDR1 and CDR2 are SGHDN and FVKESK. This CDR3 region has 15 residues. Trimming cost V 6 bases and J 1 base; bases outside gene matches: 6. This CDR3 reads CASRLQAGGTDTQYF. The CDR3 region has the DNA TGTGCCAGCAGATTGCAAGCGGGAGGCACAGATACGCAGTATTTT.

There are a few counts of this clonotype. The chain's CDR3 is CASRTSGSNDEQFF. CDR3 nucleotide sequence: TGCGCCAGCAGGACTAGCGGGAGTAACGATGAGCAGTTCTTC. The chain links TRBV5-1 to TRBJ2-1, with 12 bases lining up with TRBD2. This CDR3 region has 14 residues. The trim removed 5 bases at V and 8 bases at J, leaving 5 bases unmatched. Per the germline V gene, CDR1 is SGHRS and CDR2 is YFSETQ. The complete variable domain, with remaining parts taken from reference TRBV5-1 and TRBJ2-1, reads KAGVTQTPRYLIKTRGQQVTLSCSPISGHRSVSWYQQTPGQGLQFLFEYFSETQRNKGNFPGRFSGRQFSNSRSEMNVSTLELGDSALYLCASRTSGSNDEQFFGPGTRLTVL.

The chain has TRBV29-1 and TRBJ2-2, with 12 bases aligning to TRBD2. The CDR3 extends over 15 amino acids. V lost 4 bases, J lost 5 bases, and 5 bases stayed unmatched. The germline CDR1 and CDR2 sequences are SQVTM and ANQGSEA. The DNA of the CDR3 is TGCAGCGTTGGGACTAGCGGGATAAAGACCGGGGAGCTGTTTTTT. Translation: CSVGTSGIKTGELFF.

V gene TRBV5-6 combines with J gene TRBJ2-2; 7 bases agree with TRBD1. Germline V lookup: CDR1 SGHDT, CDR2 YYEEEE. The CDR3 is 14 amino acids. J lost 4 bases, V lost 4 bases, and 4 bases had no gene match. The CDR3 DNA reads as TGTGCCAGCAGCCGCGGACAGGCCACCGGGGAGCTGTTTTTT. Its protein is CASSRGQATGELFF.

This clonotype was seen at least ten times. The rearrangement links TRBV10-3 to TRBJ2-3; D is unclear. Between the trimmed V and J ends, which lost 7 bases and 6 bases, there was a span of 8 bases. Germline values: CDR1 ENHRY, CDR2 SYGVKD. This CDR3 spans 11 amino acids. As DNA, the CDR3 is TGTGCCATCAAGACGGCGGATACGCAGTATTTT. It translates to CAIKTADTQYF.

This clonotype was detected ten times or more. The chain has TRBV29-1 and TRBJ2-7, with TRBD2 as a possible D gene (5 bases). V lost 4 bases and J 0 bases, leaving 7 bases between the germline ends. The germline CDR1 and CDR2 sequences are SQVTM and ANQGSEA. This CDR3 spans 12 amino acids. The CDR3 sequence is CSVASGSYEQYF. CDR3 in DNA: TGCAGCGTTGCCAGCGGCTCCTACGAGCAGTACTTC.

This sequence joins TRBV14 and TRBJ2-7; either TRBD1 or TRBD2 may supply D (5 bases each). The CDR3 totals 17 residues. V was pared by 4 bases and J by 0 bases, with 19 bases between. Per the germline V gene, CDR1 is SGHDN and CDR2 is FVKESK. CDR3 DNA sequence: TGTGCCAGCAGCCTCGGGGCCTCTATACCAAGCTCCTACGAGCAGTACGTC. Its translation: CASSLGASIPSSYEQYV.

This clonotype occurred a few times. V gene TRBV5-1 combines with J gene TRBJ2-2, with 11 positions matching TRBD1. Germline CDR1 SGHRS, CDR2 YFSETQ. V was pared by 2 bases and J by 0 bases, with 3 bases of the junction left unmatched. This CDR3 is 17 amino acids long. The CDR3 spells CASSLKGQGANTGELFF. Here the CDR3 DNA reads TGCGCCAGCAGCTTAAAGGGACAGGGGGCGAACACCGGGGAGCTGTTTTTT. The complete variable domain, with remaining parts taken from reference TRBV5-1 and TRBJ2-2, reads KAGVTQTPRYLIKTRGQQVTLSCSPISGHRSVSWYQQTPGQGLQFLFEYFSETQRNKGNFPGRFSGRQFSNSRSEMNVSTLELGDSALYLCASSLKGQGANTGELFFGEGSRLTVL.

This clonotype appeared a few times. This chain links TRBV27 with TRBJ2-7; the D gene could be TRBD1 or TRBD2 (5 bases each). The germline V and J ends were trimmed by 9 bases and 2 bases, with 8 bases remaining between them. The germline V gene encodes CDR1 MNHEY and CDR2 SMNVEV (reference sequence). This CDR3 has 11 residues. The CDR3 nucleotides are TGTGCCAGTGGGACCACCTACGAGCAGTACTTC. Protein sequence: CASGTTYEQYF.

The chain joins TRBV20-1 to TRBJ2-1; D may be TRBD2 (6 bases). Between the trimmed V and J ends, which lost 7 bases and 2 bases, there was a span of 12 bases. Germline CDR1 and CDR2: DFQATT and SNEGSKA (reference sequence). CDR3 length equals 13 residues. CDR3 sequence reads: CSVLAEPYNEQFF. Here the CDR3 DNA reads TGCAGTGTCTTAGCGGAACCCTACAATGAGCAGTTCTTC.

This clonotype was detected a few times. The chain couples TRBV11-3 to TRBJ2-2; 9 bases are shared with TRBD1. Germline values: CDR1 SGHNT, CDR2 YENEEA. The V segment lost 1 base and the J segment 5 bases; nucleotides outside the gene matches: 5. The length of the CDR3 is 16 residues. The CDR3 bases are TGTGCCAGCAGCTTAGTTGGGACAGGGTGGACCGGGGAGCTGTTTTTT. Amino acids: CASSLVGTGWTGELFF.

CDR3 protein: CAWSREAFF. In DNA form, the CDR3 reads TGTGCCTGGAGTCGTGAAGCTTTCTTT. V gene TRBV30 combines with J gene TRBJ1-1; D not resolved. Germline V gene data show CDR1 as GTSNPN and CDR2 as SVGIG (reference sequence). Trimming pared 2 bases from V and 7 bases from J, leaving 2 bases between. The CDR3 totals 9 residues.

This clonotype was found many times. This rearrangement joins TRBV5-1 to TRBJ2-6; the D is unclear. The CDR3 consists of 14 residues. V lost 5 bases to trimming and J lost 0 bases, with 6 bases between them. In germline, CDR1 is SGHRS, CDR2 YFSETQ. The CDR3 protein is CASRTLSGANVLTF. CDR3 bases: TGCGCCAGCAGGACACTCTCTGGGGCCAACGTCCTGACTTTC.

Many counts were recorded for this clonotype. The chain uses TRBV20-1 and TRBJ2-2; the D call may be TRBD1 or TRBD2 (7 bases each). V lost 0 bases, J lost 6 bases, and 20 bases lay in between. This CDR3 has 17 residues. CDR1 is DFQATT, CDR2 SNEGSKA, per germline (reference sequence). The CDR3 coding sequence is TGCAGTGCTAGAGATCGTAGGGCAGGGGGGGACGCCGGGGAGCTGTTTTTT. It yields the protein CSARDRRAGGDAGELFF.

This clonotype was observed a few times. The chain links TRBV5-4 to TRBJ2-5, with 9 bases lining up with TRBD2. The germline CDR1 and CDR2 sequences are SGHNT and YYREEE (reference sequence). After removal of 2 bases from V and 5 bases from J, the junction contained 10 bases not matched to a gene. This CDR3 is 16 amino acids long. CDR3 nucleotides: TGTGCCAGCAGCTTTGGCGGGAGGGCCTATTTGGAGACCCAGTACTTC. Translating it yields CASSFGGRAYLETQYF. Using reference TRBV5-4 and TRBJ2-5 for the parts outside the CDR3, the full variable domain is ETGVTQSPTHLIKTRGQQVTLRCSSQSGHNTVSWYQQALGQGPQFIFQYYREEENGRGNFPPRFSGLQFPNYSSELNVNALELDDSALYLCASSFGGRAYLETQYFGPGTRLLVL.

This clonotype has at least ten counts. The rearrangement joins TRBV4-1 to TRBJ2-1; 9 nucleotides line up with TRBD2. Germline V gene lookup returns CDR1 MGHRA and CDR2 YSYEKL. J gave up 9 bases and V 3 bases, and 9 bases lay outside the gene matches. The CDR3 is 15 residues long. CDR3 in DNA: TGCGCCAGCAGCCACGGGGCGGGAGGGCCCCGTGAGCAGTTCTTC. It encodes CASSHGAGGPREQFF.

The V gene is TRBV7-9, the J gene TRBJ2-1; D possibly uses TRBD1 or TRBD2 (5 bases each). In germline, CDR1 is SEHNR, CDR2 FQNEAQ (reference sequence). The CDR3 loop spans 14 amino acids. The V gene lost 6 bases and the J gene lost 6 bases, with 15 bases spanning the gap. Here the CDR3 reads CASSFGTPLNEQFF. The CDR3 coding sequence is TGTGCCAGCAGTTTCGGGACCCCACTCAATGAGCAGTTCTTC.

This chain's CDR3 is CASSGGQAKNIQYF. CDR3 in DNA: TGTGCCAGCAGCGGGGGACAGGCGAAAAACATTCAGTACTTC. The chain combines TRBV7-8 with TRBJ2-4, with TRBD1 identical over 8 bases. After removal of 5 bases from V and 4 bases from J, the junction contained 4 bases not matched to a gene. The germline gives CDR1 SGHVS, CDR2 FQNEAQ. The CDR3 is made up of 14 amino acids.

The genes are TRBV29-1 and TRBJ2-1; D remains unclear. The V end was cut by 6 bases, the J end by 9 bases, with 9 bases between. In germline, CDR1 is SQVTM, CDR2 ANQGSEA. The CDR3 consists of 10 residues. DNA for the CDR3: TGCAGCGTCCGACTTGCTGAGCAGTTCTTC. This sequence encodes CSVRLAEQFF.

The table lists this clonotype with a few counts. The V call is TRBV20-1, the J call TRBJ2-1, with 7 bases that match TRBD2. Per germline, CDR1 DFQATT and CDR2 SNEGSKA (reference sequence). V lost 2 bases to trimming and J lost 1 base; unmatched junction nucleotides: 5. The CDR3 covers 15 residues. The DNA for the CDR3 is TGCAGTGCTAGACGGCTAGCGGAGTCCTACAATGAGCAGTTCTTC. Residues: CSARRLAESYNEQFF.

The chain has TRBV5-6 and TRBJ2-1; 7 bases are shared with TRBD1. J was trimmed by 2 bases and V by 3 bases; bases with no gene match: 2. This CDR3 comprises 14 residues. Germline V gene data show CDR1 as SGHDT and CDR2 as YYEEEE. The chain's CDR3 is CASSWGQPYNEQFF. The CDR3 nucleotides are TGTGCCAGCAGCTGGGGACAGCCCTACAATGAGCAGTTCTTC.

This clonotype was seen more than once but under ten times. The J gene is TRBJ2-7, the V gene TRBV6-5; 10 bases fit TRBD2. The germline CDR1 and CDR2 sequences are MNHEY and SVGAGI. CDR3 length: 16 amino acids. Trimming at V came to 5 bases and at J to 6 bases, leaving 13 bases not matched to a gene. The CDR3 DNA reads TGTGCCAGCAGTGAACATAGCGGGAGGCCACGAAGCGAGCAGTACGTC. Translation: CASSEHSGRPRSEQYV.

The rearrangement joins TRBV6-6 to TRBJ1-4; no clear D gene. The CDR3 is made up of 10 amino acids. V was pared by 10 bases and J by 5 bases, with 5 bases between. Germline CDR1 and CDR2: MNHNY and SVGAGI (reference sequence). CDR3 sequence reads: CATHNEKLFF. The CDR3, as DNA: TGTGCCACCCACAATGAAAAACTGTTTTTT.

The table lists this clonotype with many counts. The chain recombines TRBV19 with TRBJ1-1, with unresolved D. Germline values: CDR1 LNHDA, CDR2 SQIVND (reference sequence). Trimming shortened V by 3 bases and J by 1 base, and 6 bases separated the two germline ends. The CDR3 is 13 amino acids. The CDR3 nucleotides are TGTGCCAGTAGTATCGGGGAGAACACTGAAGCTTTCTTT. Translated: CASSIGENTEAFF.

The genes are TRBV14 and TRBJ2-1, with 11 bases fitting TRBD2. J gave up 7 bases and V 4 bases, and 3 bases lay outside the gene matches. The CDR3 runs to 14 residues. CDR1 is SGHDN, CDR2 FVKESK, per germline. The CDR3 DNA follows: TGTGCCAGCAGCCCGACTAGCGGGATTAATGAGCAGTTCTTC. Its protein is CASSPTSGINEQFF.

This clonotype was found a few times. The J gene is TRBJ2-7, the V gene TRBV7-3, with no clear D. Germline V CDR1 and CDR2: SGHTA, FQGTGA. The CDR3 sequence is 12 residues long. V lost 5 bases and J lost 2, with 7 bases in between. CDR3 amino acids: CASSPRAYEQYF. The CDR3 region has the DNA TGTGCCAGCAGCCCCCGGGCCTACGAGCAGTACTTC.

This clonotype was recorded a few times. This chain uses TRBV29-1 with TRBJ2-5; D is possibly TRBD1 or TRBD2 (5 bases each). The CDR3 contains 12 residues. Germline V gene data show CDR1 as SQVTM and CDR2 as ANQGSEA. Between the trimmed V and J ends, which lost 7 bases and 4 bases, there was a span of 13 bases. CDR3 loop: CSARGQGETQYF. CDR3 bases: TGCAGCGCTCGGGGCCAGGGAGAGACCCAGTACTTC.